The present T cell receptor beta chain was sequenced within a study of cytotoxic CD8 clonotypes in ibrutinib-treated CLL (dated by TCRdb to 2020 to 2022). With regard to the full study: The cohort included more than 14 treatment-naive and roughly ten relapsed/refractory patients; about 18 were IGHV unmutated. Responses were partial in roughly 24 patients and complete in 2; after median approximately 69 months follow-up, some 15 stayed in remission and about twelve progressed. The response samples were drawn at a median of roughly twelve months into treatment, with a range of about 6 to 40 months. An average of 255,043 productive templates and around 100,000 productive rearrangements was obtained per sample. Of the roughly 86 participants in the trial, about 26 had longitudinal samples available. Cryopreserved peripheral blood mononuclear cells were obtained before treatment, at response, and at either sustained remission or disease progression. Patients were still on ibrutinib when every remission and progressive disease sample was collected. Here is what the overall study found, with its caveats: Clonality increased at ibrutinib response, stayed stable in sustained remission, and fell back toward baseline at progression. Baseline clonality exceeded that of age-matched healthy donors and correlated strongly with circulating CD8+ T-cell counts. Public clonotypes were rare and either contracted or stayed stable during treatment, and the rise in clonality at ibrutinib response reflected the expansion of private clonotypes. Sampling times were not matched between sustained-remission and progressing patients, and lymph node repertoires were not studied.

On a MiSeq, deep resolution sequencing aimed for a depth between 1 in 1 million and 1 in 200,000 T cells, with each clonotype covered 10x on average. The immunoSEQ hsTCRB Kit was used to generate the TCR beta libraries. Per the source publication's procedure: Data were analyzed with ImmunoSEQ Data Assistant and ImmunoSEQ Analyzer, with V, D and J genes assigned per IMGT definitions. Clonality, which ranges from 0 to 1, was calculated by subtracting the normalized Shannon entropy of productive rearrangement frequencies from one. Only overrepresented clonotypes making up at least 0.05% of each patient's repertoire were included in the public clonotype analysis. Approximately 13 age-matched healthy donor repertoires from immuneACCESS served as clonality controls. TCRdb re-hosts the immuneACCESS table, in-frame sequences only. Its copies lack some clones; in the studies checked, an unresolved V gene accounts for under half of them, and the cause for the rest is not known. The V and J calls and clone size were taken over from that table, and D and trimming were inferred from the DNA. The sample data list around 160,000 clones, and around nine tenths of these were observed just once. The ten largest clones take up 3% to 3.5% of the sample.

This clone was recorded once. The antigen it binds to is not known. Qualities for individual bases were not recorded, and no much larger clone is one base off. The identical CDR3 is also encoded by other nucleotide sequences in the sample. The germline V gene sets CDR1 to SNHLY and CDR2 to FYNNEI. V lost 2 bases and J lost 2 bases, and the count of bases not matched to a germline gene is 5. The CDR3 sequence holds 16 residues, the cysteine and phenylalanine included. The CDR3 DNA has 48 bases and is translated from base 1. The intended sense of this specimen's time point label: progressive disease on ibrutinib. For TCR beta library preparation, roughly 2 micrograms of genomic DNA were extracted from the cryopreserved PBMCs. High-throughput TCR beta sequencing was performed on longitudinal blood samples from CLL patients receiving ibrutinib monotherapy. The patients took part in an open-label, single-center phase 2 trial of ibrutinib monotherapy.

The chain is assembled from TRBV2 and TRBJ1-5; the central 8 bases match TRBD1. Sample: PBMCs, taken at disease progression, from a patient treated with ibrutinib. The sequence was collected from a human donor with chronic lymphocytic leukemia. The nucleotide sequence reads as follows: TGTGCCAGCAGTGAAACAGGGGGGATCGGCAATCAGCCCCAGCATTTT. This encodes CASSETGGIGNQPQHF.